The next 10 T cell receptor beta chains were all read from a single sample in a study of blood T cell repertoires in COVID-19. Data came from immunoSEQ multiplex PCR; TCRdb stores just in-frame clones and leaves some out. The table has over 300,000 clones, almost 85% seen once. The sequenced sample consisted of peripheral blood. These receptors came from a human donor in a cohort sampled during active COVID-19.

The chain recombines TRBV6-5 with TRBJ1-5, with D tentatively TRBD1 (6 bases). Germline V gene sequence: CDR1 MNHEY, CDR2 SVGAGI. CDR3 length equals 13 residues. Trimming pared 4 bases from V and 9 bases from J, leaving 13 bases between. The CDR3 sequence is CASSSQGYTPQHF. The DNA of the CDR3 is TGTGCCAGCAGTTCACAGGGTTACACGCCCCAGCATTTT.

This clone showed up just once. Other DNA sequences in the same sample also yield this CDR3. The rearrangement joins TRBV30 to TRBJ2-7, with 7 bases matching TRBD1. Trimming cost V 2 bases and J 0 bases; bases outside gene matches: 1. The germline V gene encodes CDR1 GTSNPN and CDR2 SVGIG (reference sequence). This CDR3 is 13 amino acids long. CDR3 amino acids: CAWSRDSSYEQYF. CDR3 bases: TGTGCCTGGAGTCGGGACAGCTCCTACGAGCAGTACTTC.

This chain links TRBV5-1 with TRBJ1-3; no clear D gene. This CDR3 has 13 residues. Trimming stripped 4 bases from V and 3 bases from J, with 8 bases between. CDR1 is SGHRS, CDR2 YFSETQ, per germline. The CDR3 DNA follows: TGCGCCAGCAGCCACGAGCTTGGAAACACCATATATTTT. This gives the protein CASSHELGNTIYF.

In its sample, this clone was seen a few times. The V and J genes are TRBV18 and TRBJ1-6; 7 nucleotides match TRBD1. The CDR3 is 14 residues long. J gave up 8 bases and V 3 bases, and 4 bases lay outside the gene matches. CDR1 and CDR2 (germline): KGHSH, LQKENI. The CDR3 DNA reads TGTGCCAGCTCACCGGGACAGACTTATTCACCCCTCCACTTT. Amino acid sequence: CASSPGQTYSPLHF. The full variable domain, rest sourced from reference TRBV18 and TRBJ1-6, is NAGVMQNPRHLVRRRGQEARLRCSPMKGHSHVYWYRQLPEEGLKFMVYLQKENIIDESGMPKERFSAEFPKEGPSILRIQQVVRGDSAAYFCASSPGQTYSPLHFGNGTRLTVT.

The chain combines TRBV19 with TRBJ2-3, with a possible D match to TRBD1 (5 bases). CDR3 length: 13 residues. V was shortened by 4 bases and J by 6 bases, with 11 bases between the two germline ends. Germline-derived CDR1 and CDR2 are LNHDA and SQIVND (reference sequence). For the CDR3, the DNA is TGTGCCAGTAGTAGGCAGGGTTACGATACGCAGTATTTT. It specifies CASSRQGYDTQYF.

This clone was found many times. This chain links TRBV14 with TRBJ1-2; D perhaps matches TRBD1 (6 bases). V shed 8 bases and J shed 1 base, with 17 bases lying between them. The germline V gene encodes CDR1 SGHDN and CDR2 FVKESK. The CDR3 consists of 15 residues. The CDR3 DNA reads TGTGCCAGCTTCCTGTGGGACACCCGTAACTATGGCTACACCTTC. As protein: CASFLWDTRNYGYTF. The variable domain in full, completed from reference TRBV14 and TRBJ1-2, reads EAGVTQFPSHSVIEKGQTVTLRCDPISGHDNLYWYRRVMGKEIKFLLHFVKESKQDESGMPNNRFLAERTGGTYSTLKVQPAELEDSGVYFCASFLWDTRNYGYTFGSGTRLTVV.

For this clone: A junction boundary mismatches the germline segment, possibly from a read error. V gene TRBV19 combines with J gene TRBJ2-2; 7 bases line up with TRBD1. Germline lookup yields CDR1 LNHDA and CDR2 SQIVND (reference sequence). The CDR3 is 15 residues long. Here the CDR3 DNA reads TGTGCCAGTAGTCTAGAAGGGACAGTCACCGGGGAGCTGTTTTTT. Protein sequence: CASSLEGTVTGELFF.

This clone has just one count. The chain links TRBV9 to TRBJ1-2; unclear D gene. Germline V CDR1 and CDR2: SGDLS, YYNGEE. The CDR3 is made up of 15 amino acids. V gave up 0 bases and J gave up 5 bases, with 14 bases separating them. The CDR3 loop reads CASSVDAGLVYGYTF. CDR3 nucleotides: TGTGCCAGCAGCGTAGATGCGGGCCTTGTATATGGCTACACCTTC.

V gene TRBV5-4 combines with J gene TRBJ2-7; 8 bases align to TRBD2. Germline CDR1 reads SGHNT; CDR2 reads YYREEE (reference sequence). The CDR3 loop spans 13 amino acids. Trimming removed 4 bases from V and 5 bases from J; junction bases left unmatched: 5. The CDR3 DNA is TGTGCCAGCAGCCCGGGAGGGAACCACGAGCAGTACTTC. Protein: CASSPGGNHEQYF.

CDR3 loop: CASSPGTRGSDTQYF. In DNA, the CDR3 is TGTGCCAGCAGCCCGGGGACTCGGGGAAGTGATACGCAGTATTTT. The gene calls are TRBV14 and TRBJ2-3, with a weak D call TRBD2 (6 bases). Trimming removed 4 bases from V and 6 bases from J, with 17 bases in between. The CDR3 spans 15 residues. Per the germline V gene, CDR1 is SGHDN and CDR2 is FVKESK.